This is a list of T cell receptor beta chains from one sample in a study of T cells in Graves' hyperthyroidism and ophthalmopathy. TCRdb re-called the multiplex PCR reads through MiXCR, storing one row per CDR3 protein. The sample yields 250,000 to 400,000 distinct CDR3 sequences, roughly 15% seen once. Sequencing input: blood. The source of these receptors is a woman aged 40 to 50 with Graves' ophthalmopathy. The CDR3 runs from the conserved cysteine through the conserved F or W. D genes are given only for firm matches. A row's size may be missing; if present it is once, few, many or a size class.

V gene	CDR3 length	J gene	clone size	D gene	CDR3 protein	CDR3 DNA
TRBV12-3/TRBV12-4	14	TRBJ1-1	many	.	CASSFTGFSTEAFF	TGTGCCAGCAGTTTTACGGGGTTCAGCACTGAAGCTTTCTTT
TRBV6-1	11	TRBJ1-6	many	.	CASSPKVALHF	TGTGCCAGCAGTCCTAAGGTGGCCCTCCACTTT
TRBV28	15	TRBJ1-2	many	.	CASSLGTQGLYGYTF	TGTGCCAGCAGTTTGGGGACCCAGGGCCTATATGGCTACACCTTC
TRBV28	15	TRBJ2-7	.	TRBD1	CASSATGNRGYEQYF	TGCGCCAGCAGTGCCACAGGAAACAGGGGCTACGAGCAGTACTTC
TRBV10-2	12	TRBJ2-2	few	.	CASRDISGELFF	TGCGCCAGCAGGGACATAAGTGGGGAGCTGTTTTTT
TRBV27	15	TRBJ2-5	few	.	CASSLLSGAGETQYF	TGTGCCAGCAGCCTCCTTTCCGGGGCCGGGGAGACCCAGTACTTC
TRBV7-2	14	TRBJ2-2	.	.	CASSVGTLTGEPFF	TGTGCCAGCAGCGTCGGGACCCTCACCGGGGAGCCGTTTTTT
TRBV15	14	TRBJ2-7	many	.	CATSTPGRSYEQYF	TGTGCCACCAGCACCCCGGGAAGATCCTACGAGCAGTACTTC
TRBV19	14	TRBJ1-5	many	.	CASSTLQGNQPQHF	TGTGCCAGTAGTACCCTACAGGGAAATCAGCCCCAGCATTTT
TRBV11-2	17	TRBJ1-2	.	.	CASSSRSSAGRNYGYTF	TGTGCCAGCAGCTCCCGGTCCTCGGCAGGGCGGAACTATGGCTACACCTTC
TRBV4-1	12	TRBJ2-7	many	.	CASSQGYGEQYF	TGCGCCAGCAGCCAAGGGTACGGCGAGCAGTACTTC
TRBV6-1	15	TRBJ1-6	many	TRBD1	CASRILDRGNSPLHF	TGTGCCAGCAGAATACTCGACAGGGGAAATTCACCCCTCCACTTT
TRBV20-1	14	TRBJ2-7	many	TRBD2	CSARDTGGLSEQYF	TGCAGTGCTAGAGATACGGGGGGGCTTTCCGAGCAGTACTTC
TRBV4-2	17	TRBJ1-2	.	.	CASSQVGSGGGAFGYTF	TGTGCCAGCAGCCAAGTCGGGAGCGGCGGTGGTGCCTTTGGCTACACCTTC